This is a list of T cell receptor beta chains from one sample in a study of blood T cell repertoires in COVID-19. This table comes from immunoSEQ multiplex PCR, and its TCRdb copy is limited to in-frame clones, with some not included. The repertoire holds more than 45,000 clones, with about 80% as singletons. Source material: peripheral blood. These receptors came from a human donor in a cohort sampled during active COVID-19. The CDR3 runs from the conserved cysteine through the conserved F or W. The D gene is left open where the match is weak. Size tells how often a clone was seen (once, few, many) or the class of an expanded clone, and some rows leave it out.

j_call	v_call	clone_size	d_call	cdr3_nt	cdr3_aa
TRBJ2-4	TRBV11-1	-	-	TGTGCCAGCAGCCGGGGAGGAGGCAAAAACATTCAGTACTTC	CASSRGGGKNIQYF
TRBJ2-2	TRBV9	-	-	TGTGCCAGCAGCGCAGCGGAGATACGGACCGGGGAGCTGTTTTTT	CASSAAEIRTGELFF
TRBJ2-3	TRBV28	-	-	TGTGCCAGCAGTTTACAGGGGGGAGATACGCAGTATTTT	CASSLQGGDTQYF
TRBJ1-2	TRBV6-6	-	-	TGTGCCAGCAGTTACTCTTCGGGGGGATGGGATGGCTACACCTTC	CASSYSSGGWDGYTF
TRBJ2-5	TRBV3-1/TRBV3-2	-	-	TGTGCCAGCAGCCAAAGGGGAGAGACCCAGTACTTC	CASSQRGETQYF
TRBJ2-5	TRBV6-4	-	-	TGTGCCAGCAGCTACACAGGGGGAGCGGGGGAGACCCAGTACTTC	CASSYTGGAGETQYF
TRBJ2-1	TRBV30	-	-	TGTGCCTGGAGTGCCAACAATGAGCAGTTCTTC	CAWSANNEQFF
TRBJ2-1	TRBV28	-	TRBD2	TGTGCCAGCAGTTTACCCTGGACTAGCCCCCCTCAATTCTTC	CASSLPWTSPPQFF
TRBJ1-2	TRBV4-1	-	TRBD1	TGCGCCAGCAGCCAAAGCTCACCCAGGGGGCGCGAAGCCTACACCTTC	CASSQSSPRGREAYTF
TRBJ2-7	TRBV18	-	TRBD1	TGTGCCAGCTCACCCTACAGAGGACAGGGCGAGCAGTACTTC	CASSPYRGQGEQYF
TRBJ2-2	TRBV9	few	-	TGTGCCAGCAGCGTAGTCGCCGGGGAGCTGTTTTTT	CASSVVAGELFF
TRBJ1-6	TRBV3-1/TRBV3-2	-	-	TGTGCCAGCAGCCAAAAACACTATAATTCACCCCTCCACTTT	CASSQKHYNSPLHF
TRBJ2-1	TRBV5-1	-	TRBD1	TGCGCCAGCAGCTTGGGCGGTGGACAGGGGATGGATGAGCAGTTCTTC	CASSLGGGQGMDEQFF
TRBJ2-7	TRBV7-2	-	-	TGTGCCAGCAGATACGAAGGGGATTACGAGCAGTACTTC	CASRYEGDYEQYF
TRBJ2-5	TRBV5-5	-	-	TGTGCCAGCAGCGATCTACAGCCCCCCAAAGGGACCCAGTACTTC	CASSDLQPPKGTQYF
TRBJ2-1	TRBV19	once	TRBD2	TGTGCCAGTAGTAGGACTAGCGGGGTCTACAATGAGCAGTTCTTC	CASSRTSGVYNEQFF
TRBJ2-7	TRBV7-8	-	TRBD1	TGTGCCAGCAGCCCAATCGGACAGGCAAGCTCCTACGAGCAGTACTTC	CASSPIGQASSYEQYF
TRBJ2-7	TRBV24-1	many	-	TGTGCCCCACAGGCCCTGAGCTCCTACGAGCAGTACTTC	CAPQALSSYEQYF
TRBJ2-1	TRBV7-2	-	TRBD2	TGTGCCAGCAGCTTAAGAGGTAGCGGGAGTCGTGAGCAGTTCTTC	CASSLRGSGSREQFF
TRBJ2-2	TRBV9	-	TRBD1	TGTGCCAGCAGTACGACAGGGGTCACCGGGGAGCTGTTTTTT	CASSTTGVTGELFF
TRBJ2-3	TRBV3-1/TRBV3-2	-	TRBD2	TGTGCCAGCAGCCAAAAGCATCTAGCGGGGGTCACAGATACGCAGTATTTT	CASSQKHLAGVTDTQYF
TRBJ1-6	TRBV10-3	-	-	TGTGCCATCAGTGAAGGCAGGGATTGGTTTGGAGATTCACCCCTCCACTTT	CAISEGRDWFGDSPLHF
TRBJ2-7	TRBV18	-	-	TGTGCCAGCTCACCACCTAGTGTCACGACCTACGAGCAGTACTTC	CASSPPSVTTYEQYF
TRBJ2-5	TRBV3-1/TRBV3-2	-	-	TGTGCCAGCAGCCCCGACTATCTCCCCCGGGAGACCCAGTACTTC	CASSPDYLPRETQYF
TRBJ1-6	TRBV30	-	-	TGTGCCTGGAGTAAAAATTCGGGGGATTCACCCCTCCACTTT	CAWSKNSGDSPLHF
TRBJ2-2	TRBV7-8	-	-	TGTGCCAGCAGCTTACTCCCAGGGGCGAACACCGGGGAGCTGTTTTTT	CASSLLPGANTGELFF
TRBJ2-2	TRBV2	-	TRBD2	TGTGCCAGCAGGGGACTAGCGGGATTCTCCGGGGAGCTGTTTTTT	CASRGLAGFSGELFF
TRBJ1-4	TRBV10-3	-	TRBD1	TGTGCCATCAGTGAGGGACAGGCTAATGAAAAACTGTTTTTT	CAISEGQANEKLFF
TRBJ2-3	TRBV7-2	-	-	TGTGCCAGCAGCGCGCAGGGTTCCTTGACAGATACGCAGTATTTT	CASSAQGSLTDTQYF
TRBJ2-1	TRBV25-1	medium-sized	-	TGTGCCAGCTCCCTTTACAATGAGCAGTTCTTC	CASSLYNEQFF
TRBJ2-2	TRBV7-2	-	TRBD2	TGTGCCAGCAGCGGAATTATAGCGGGCACCGGGGAGCTGTTTTTT	CASSGIIAGTGELFF
TRBJ1-2	TRBV7-9	-	-	TGTGCCAGCAGCTTAAGAGCCGGACTTGAGACCGAATATAACTATGGCTACACCTTC	CASSLRAGLETEYNYGYTF